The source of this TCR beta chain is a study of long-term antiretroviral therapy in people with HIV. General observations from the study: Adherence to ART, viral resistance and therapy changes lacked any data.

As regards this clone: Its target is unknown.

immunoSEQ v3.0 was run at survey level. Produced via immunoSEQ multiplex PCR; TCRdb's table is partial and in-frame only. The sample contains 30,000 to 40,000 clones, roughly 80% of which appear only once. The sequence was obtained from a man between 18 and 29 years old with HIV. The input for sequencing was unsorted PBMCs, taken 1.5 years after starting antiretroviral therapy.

This CDR3 reads CASSDRGETQYF. CDR3 DNA: TGTGCCAGCAGCGACCGGGGGGAGACCCAGTACTTC. V gene TRBV7-2 combines with J gene TRBJ2-5, with D tentatively TRBD2 (6 bases). Germline CDR1 reads SGHTA; CDR2 reads FQGNSA. The CDR3 extends over 12 amino acids. V lost 5 bases to trimming and J lost 5 bases, with 9 bases between them. Combining the CDR3 with reference TRBV7-2 and TRBJ2-5 gives the whole variable domain GAGVSQSPSNKVTEKGKDVELRCDPISGHTALYWYRQSLGQGLEFLIYFQGNSAPDKSGLPSDRFSAERTGGSVSTLTIQRTQQEDSAVYLCASSDRGETQYFGPGTRLLVL.